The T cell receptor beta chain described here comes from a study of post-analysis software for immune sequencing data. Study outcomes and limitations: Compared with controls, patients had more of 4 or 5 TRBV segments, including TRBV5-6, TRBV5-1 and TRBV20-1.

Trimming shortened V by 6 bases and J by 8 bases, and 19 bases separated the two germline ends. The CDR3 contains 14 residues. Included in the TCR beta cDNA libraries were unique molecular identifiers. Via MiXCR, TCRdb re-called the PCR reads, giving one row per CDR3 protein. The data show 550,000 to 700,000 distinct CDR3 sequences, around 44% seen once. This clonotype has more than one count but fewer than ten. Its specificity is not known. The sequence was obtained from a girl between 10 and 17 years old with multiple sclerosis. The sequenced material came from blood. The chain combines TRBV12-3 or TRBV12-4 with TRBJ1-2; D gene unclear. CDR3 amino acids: CASSYNTARRGYTF. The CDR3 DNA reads TGTGCCAGCAGCTACAACACGGCCCGCAGGGGCTACACCTTC.